This is a list of T cell receptor beta chains from one sample in a study of T cells in tuberculosis. Using immunoSEQ multiplex PCR, the repertoire was profiled, and TCRdb retains in-frame clones only, with some absent. The data show about 30,000 clones, approximately 89% seen once. The sample in question was PBMCs, obtained at tuberculosis diagnosis. Receptor source: an adult with tuberculosis. CDR3s include the opening cysteine and the closing phenylalanine or tryptophan. A D gene is named only where the DNA matches it firmly. A clone size is listed for some rows: how often the clone was seen (once, few, many), or a class if it is expanded.

V	length	size	J	D	DNA	CDR3
TRBV6-1	14	NA	TRBJ2-1	TRBD1	TGTGCCAGCTCTTACGGGACAGATACCAATGAGCAGTTCTTC	CASSYGTDTNEQFF
TRBV5-1	14	once	TRBJ1-1	TRBD1	TGCGCCAGCAGCTGGGGGACAGGGGGCACTGAAGCTTTCTTT	CASSWGTGGTEAFF
TRBV5-1	14	NA	TRBJ1-1	NA	TGCGCCAGCAGCTTTCAGGGCACTGGGGGCGAAGCTTTCTTT	CASSFQGTGGEAFF
TRBV6-6	11	NA	TRBJ2-1	NA	TGTGCCAGCAGCACTAGCAATGAGCAGTTCTTC	CASSTSNEQFF
TRBV19	14	NA	TRBJ1-4	NA	TGTGCCAGTAGTATAGGGCCAGGGGTGGAAAAACTGTTTTTT	CASSIGPGVEKLFF
TRBV7-2	13	NA	TRBJ1-1	NA	TGTGCCACCACAGCTTATCTACGGTTTGAAGCTTTCTTT	CATTAYLRFEAFF
TRBV6-4	16	NA	TRBJ1-3	NA	TGTGCCAGCAGTGACTGTGAGGGGGACTCTGGAAACACCATATATTTT	CASSDCEGDSGNTIYF
TRBV5-1	12	NA	TRBJ2-3	NA	TGCGCCAGCAGCTCTAGGATAGATACGCAGTATTTT	CASSSRIDTQYF
TRBV7-2	13	NA	TRBJ2-1	NA	TGTGCCAGCAGCCCCTACGTAGAAAATGAGCAGTTCTTC	CASSPYVENEQFF
TRBV15	15	NA	TRBJ1-3	NA	TGTGCCACCAGCAGAGCCGGGAGTTTAGGAAACACCATATATTTT	CATSRAGSLGNTIYF
TRBV4-1	20	NA	TRBJ1-4	TRBD1	TGCGCCAGCAGCCAGTACCCGAGACAGGGTATCGAGCTAACTAATGAAAAACTGTTTTTT	CASSQYPRQGIELTNEKLFF
TRBV10-1	14	NA	TRBJ2-1	TRBD2	TGCGCCAGCAGTGTGGGGGGGGCCTACAATGAGCAGTTCTTC	CASSVGGAYNEQFF
TRBV6-5	13	NA	TRBJ2-3	NA	TGTGCCAGCAGTTACTCGCCGGGGGATACGCAGTATTTT	CASSYSPGDTQYF
TRBV5-6	15	NA	TRBJ1-6	TRBD1	TGTGCCAGCAGTCCCTATTTACAGGGGAATTCACCCCTCCACTTT	CASSPYLQGNSPLHF
TRBV28	14	NA	TRBJ1-2	NA	TGTGCCAGCAGTCGGGCAAACGGGGTCTATGGCTACACCTTC	CASSRANGVYGYTF
TRBV28	16	NA	TRBJ2-2	NA	TGTGCCAGCAGTCCCCCAGGACAGAAGAACACCGGGGAGCTGTTTTTT	CASSPPGQKNTGELFF
TRBV2	15	NA	TRBJ2-7	TRBD1	TGTGCCAGCACCATGGACAGGGGGTTGTCCTACGAGCAGTACTTC	CASTMDRGLSYEQYF
TRBV5-5	14	NA	TRBJ1-4	NA	TGTGCCAGCAGCTTCGGGGGGGCTAATGAAAAACTGTTTTTT	CASSFGGANEKLFF
TRBV29-1	14	NA	TRBJ1-6	NA	TGCAGCGCCCGCGCGAGCTCCTATAATTCACCCCTCCACTTT	CSARASSYNSPLHF
TRBV9	17	NA	TRBJ2-1	TRBD2	TGTGCCAGCAGCGCCTCTAGCGGGGGGAGCTCCTACAATGAGCAGTTCTTC	CASSASSGGSSYNEQFF
TRBV2	14	NA	TRBJ1-5	NA	TGTGCCAGCAGTGAAGGGCAGGAGGGTCAGCCCCAGCATTTT	CASSEGQEGQPQHF
TRBV7-8	14	NA	TRBJ2-3	NA	TGTGCCAGCAGCCATTGGGCGGGTTGGGATACGCAGTATTTT	CASSHWAGWDTQYF
TRBV15	15	NA	TRBJ2-5	NA	TGTGCCACCAGCAGAGGTGGAGGCTGGCAAGAGACCCAGTACTTC	CATSRGGGWQETQYF
TRBV19	13	NA	TRBJ2-2	TRBD2	TGTGCCAGTAGTCCCATAGCGGGGGGGGAGCTGTTTTTT	CASSPIAGGELFF
TRBV28	15	NA	TRBJ1-2	NA	TGTGCCAGCAGCCCCGGGACAAACCATCTATATGGCTACACCTTC	CASSPGTNHLYGYTF
TRBV9	15	NA	TRBJ1-2	TRBD1	TGTGCCAGCAGCGTAGCGGGACAGGGTAGTTTTGGCTACACCTTC	CASSVAGQGSFGYTF
TRBV5-8	18	NA	TRBJ2-1	TRBD2	TGTGCCAGCAGCGCCACTAGCGGGACCCGCTCTGGGAAAAATGAGCAGTTCTTC	CASSATSGTRSGKNEQFF
TRBV27	16	NA	TRBJ1-2	NA	TGTGCCAGCAGTTTGTTTTCGTCACAAACTAACTATGGCTACACCTTC	CASSLFSSQTNYGYTF
TRBV5-6	15	NA	TRBJ1-1	NA	TGTGCCAGCAGCTTGGGGACAGTTAGAAACACTGAAGCTTTCTTT	CASSLGTVRNTEAFF
TRBV19	16	NA	TRBJ2-1	TRBD1	TGTGCCAGTAGTCCGGACAGGGTGGGCTCCTACAATGAGCAGTTCTTC	CASSPDRVGSYNEQFF
TRBV29-1	17	NA	TRBJ2-1	TRBD2	TGCAGCGTGACCGGGACTAGCGGGGGGGTTTCCTACAATGAGCAGTTCTTC	CSVTGTSGGVSYNEQFF
TRBV5-6	13	once	TRBJ2-7	NA	TGTGCCAGCAGCTTGCAGGACTCCTACGAGCAGTACTTC	CASSLQDSYEQYF
TRBV19	14	NA	TRBJ2-7	TRBD1	TGTGCCAGTAGCGGACAGGGGGCTACCTACGAGCAGTACTTC	CASSGQGATYEQYF
TRBV10-3	14	NA	TRBJ1-2	TRBD1	TGTGCCATCAGTGAAAGAGAGACAGGGTATGGCTACACCTTC	CAISERETGYGYTF
TRBV6-5	15	NA	TRBJ2-2	TRBD2	TGTGCCAGCAGTTCGCCTAGCGGCAACACCGGGGAGCTGTTTTTT	CASSSPSGNTGELFF
TRBV5-1	14	NA	TRBJ2-5	TRBD1	TGCGCCAGCAGCTTGGGCGGACAGGGGAAGACCCAGTACTTC	CASSLGGQGKTQYF
TRBV25-1	15	NA	TRBJ1-1	NA	TGTGCCAGCAGTGATCGGGAGCATGACGGCACTGAAGCTTTCTTT	CASSDREHDGTEAFF
TRBV4-1	12	NA	TRBJ2-5	TRBD2	TGCGCCAGCAGCCGAAACTCTAGCGGGGTGTACTTC	CASSRNSSGVYF
TRBV7-2	17	NA	TRBJ2-1	TRBD1	TGTGCCAGCAGCTTGTACCGGGACAGGCTATCCTACAATGAGCAGTTCTTC	CASSLYRDRLSYNEQFF
TRBV2	12	NA	TRBJ1-2	NA	TGTGCCAGCAGTGGGTTAGTCTATGGCTACACCTTC	CASSGLVYGYTF
TRBV2	12	few	TRBJ1-1	NA	TGTGCCAGCAGTGGGGAGGTGCTCGAAGCTTTCTTT	CASSGEVLEAFF
TRBV10-3	16	NA	TRBJ1-2	NA	TGTGCCATCAGTGAGTCCCCCGTCCAGGGAAACTATGGCTACACCTTC	CAISESPVQGNYGYTF
TRBV10-2	12	NA	TRBJ1-2	NA	TGCGCCAGCAGTGAGAAGGGGAATGGCTACACCTTC	CASSEKGNGYTF
TRBV2	14	NA	TRBJ2-7	TRBD1	TGTGCCAGCAGTGAACAGGGGGAAGCCTACGAGCAGTACTTC	CASSEQGEAYEQYF
TRBV5-1	13	few	TRBJ1-1	TRBD1	TGCGCCAGCAGCTTGACAGGGGGCACTGAAGCTTTCTTT	CASSLTGGTEAFF
TRBV5-1	18	once	TRBJ2-3	TRBD2	TGCGCCAGCAGCCCAGGGGGACTAGCGGGGGGCCGCACAGATACGCAGTATTTT	CASSPGGLAGGRTDTQYF
TRBV10-3	13	NA	TRBJ1-2	NA	TGTGCCATCAGCCAGGGTCACGACTCCGGCTACACCTTC	CAISQGHDSGYTF
TRBV18	13	NA	TRBJ2-5	NA	TGTGCCAGCTCACCCCAGTACCAAGAGACCCAGTACTTC	CASSPQYQETQYF
TRBV7-6	14	NA	TRBJ2-1	NA	TGTGCCAGCAGCCCGACTAGTCCTGGGGGTGAGCAGTTCTTC	CASSPTSPGGEQFF
TRBV4-3	16	NA	TRBJ2-1	NA	TGCGCCAGCAGCCAAGATTACAGAAGCTCCTACAATGAGCAGTTCTTC	CASSQDYRSSYNEQFF
TRBV4-3	16	NA	TRBJ1-6	NA	TGCGCCAGCAGCCAAGCCCCGGGTACCTATAATTCACCCCTCCACTTT	CASSQAPGTYNSPLHF
TRBV7-3	13	NA	TRBJ1-2	NA	TGTGCCAGCAGCCAACCTGGACAGCTTGGCTACACCTTC	CASSQPGQLGYTF
TRBV27	11	NA	TRBJ2-3	NA	TGTGCCAGCAGTTTTGACAAGAAGCAGTATTTT	CASSFDKKQYF